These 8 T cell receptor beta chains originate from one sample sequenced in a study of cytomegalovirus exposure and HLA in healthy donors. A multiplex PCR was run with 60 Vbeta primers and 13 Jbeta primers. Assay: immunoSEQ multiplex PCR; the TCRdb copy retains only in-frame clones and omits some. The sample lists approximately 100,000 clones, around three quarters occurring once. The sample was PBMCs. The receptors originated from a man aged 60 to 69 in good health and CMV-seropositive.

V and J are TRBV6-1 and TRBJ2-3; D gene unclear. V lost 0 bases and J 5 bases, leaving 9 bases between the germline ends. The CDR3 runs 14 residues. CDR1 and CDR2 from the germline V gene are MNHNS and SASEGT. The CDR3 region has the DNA TGTGCCAGCAGTGAAGCCGGGTACCAAGATACGCAGTATTTT. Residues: CASSEAGYQDTQYF.

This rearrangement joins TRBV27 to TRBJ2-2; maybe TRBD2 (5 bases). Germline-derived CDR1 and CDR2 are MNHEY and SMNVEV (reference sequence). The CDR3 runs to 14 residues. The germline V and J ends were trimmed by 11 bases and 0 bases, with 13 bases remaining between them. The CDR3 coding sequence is TGTGCCGCCTCCTCGGGGTCGAACACCGGGGAGCTGTTTTTT. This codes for CAASSGSNTGELFF.

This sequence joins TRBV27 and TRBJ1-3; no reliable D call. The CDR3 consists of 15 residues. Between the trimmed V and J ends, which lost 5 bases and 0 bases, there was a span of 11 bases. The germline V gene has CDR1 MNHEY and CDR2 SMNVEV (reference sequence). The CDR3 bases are TGTGCCAGCAGTCGTCGTGGCGGCTCTGGAAACACCATATATTTT. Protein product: CASSRRGGSGNTIYF.

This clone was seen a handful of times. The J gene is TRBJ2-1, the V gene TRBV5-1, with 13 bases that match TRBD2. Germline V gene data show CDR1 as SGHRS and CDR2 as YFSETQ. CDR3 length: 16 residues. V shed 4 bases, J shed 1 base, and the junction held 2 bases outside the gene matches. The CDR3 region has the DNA TGCGCCAGCAGCACGACTAGCGGGGGGTCCTACAATGAGCAGTTCTTC. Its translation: CASSTTSGGSYNEQFF. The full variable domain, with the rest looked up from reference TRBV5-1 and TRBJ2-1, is KAGVTQTPRYLIKTRGQQVTLSCSPISGHRSVSWYQQTPGQGLQFLFEYFSETQRNKGNFPGRFSGRQFSNSRSEMNVSTLELGDSALYLCASSTTSGGSYNEQFFGPGTRLTVL.

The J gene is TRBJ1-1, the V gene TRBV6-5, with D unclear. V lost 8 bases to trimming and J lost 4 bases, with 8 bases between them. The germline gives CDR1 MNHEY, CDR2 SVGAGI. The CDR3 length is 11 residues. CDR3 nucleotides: TGTGCCAGCTGGAGGGCCACTGAAGCTTTCTTT. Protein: CASWRATEAFF.

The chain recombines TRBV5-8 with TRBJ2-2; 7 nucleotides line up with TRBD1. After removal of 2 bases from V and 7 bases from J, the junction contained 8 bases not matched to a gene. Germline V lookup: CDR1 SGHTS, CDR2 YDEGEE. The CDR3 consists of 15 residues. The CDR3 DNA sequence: TGTGCCAGCAGCTTAGAGACAGGGACGGTCGGGGAGCTGTTTTTT. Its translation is CASSLETGTVGELFF.

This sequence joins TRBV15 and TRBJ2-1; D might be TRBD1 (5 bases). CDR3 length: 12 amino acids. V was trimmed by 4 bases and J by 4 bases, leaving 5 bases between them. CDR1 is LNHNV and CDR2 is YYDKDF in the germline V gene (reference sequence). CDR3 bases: TGTGCCACCAGCACAGGGTACAATGAGCAGTTCTTC. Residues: CATSTGYNEQFF.

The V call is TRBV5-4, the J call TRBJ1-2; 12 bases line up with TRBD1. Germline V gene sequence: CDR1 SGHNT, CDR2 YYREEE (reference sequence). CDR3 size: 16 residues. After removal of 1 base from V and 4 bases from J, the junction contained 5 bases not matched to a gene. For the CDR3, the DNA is TGTGCCAGCAGCTTGATGGGACAGGGGGCATCCTATGGCTACACCTTC. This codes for CASSLMGQGASYGYTF.